This T cell receptor (beta chain) comes out of a study of shared clonotypes between healthy human individuals. Study findings and constraints: The diversity represented, both genetic and in exposure history, was limited by few donors.

To note about this clone: Its target is not known.

Authors' data handling: Without quality scores, immunoSEQ junctional reads could not be filtered like full-length reads. Profiled with immunoSEQ multiplex PCR; TCRdb holds only in-frame clones, not every one. The V and J calls and clone size were taken over from that table, and D and trimming were inferred from the DNA. This table has nearly 500,000 clones, about three quarters appearing once. Germline assignment: CDR1 GTSNPN and CDR2 SVGIG (reference sequence). CDR3 length: 13 amino acids. Trimming removed 2 bases at V and 2 bases at J, with 7 bases between. V usage is TRBV30 and J usage is TRBJ1-5; D is uncertain. This clonotype was obtained from a woman in her thirties or forties in good health. Some clones in this sample may be carry-over from other donors' samples. The sample was PBMCs. The DNA for the CDR3 is TGTGCCTGGAGTCACAAGGGCAATCAGCCCCAGCATTTT. This gives the protein CAWSHKGNQPQHF.